A single sample is the source of the 16 T cell receptor beta chains below, sequenced in a study of cytomegalovirus exposure and HLA in healthy donors. PCR was performed using 60 Vbeta and 13 Jbeta primers. Libraries were prepared by immunoSEQ multiplex PCR; TCRdb keeps only in-frame clonotypes and omits some of them. The table lists 90,000 to 110,000 clones, approximately 70% of them singletons. The sample comprised PBMCs. Source of these receptors: a woman in her seventies in good health and CMV-seropositive.

V is TRBV5-6 and J is TRBJ2-5; 8 bases match TRBD2. Germline V lookup: CDR1 SGHDT, CDR2 YYEEEE. The CDR3 contains 17 residues. With V trimmed by 3 bases and J by 5 bases, 15 bases remained unmatched. Written as DNA, the CDR3 is TGTGCCAGCAGCTCAGCGACAGCGGGGGCCTTCCGGGAGACCCAGTACTTC. Translating gives CASSSATAGAFRETQYF.

This rearrangement joins TRBV30 to TRBJ1-1, with a tentative D call TRBD1 (5 bases). CDR1 is GTSNPN, CDR2 SVGIG, per germline (reference sequence). The CDR3 extends over 14 amino acids. The V end lost 1 base, the J end lost 10 bases, and 19 bases lay between the germline ends. CDR3 amino acids: CAWSGDSSSRRAFF. The DNA for the CDR3 is TGTGCCTGGAGTGGTGACAGTTCTAGTCGTAGAGCTTTCTTT.

This clone showed up just once. This chain connects TRBV30 to TRBJ1-1; 7 bases map to TRBD1. CDR1 GTSNPN and CDR2 SVGIG come from the germline V gene (reference sequence). The CDR3 is 15 amino acids. Trimming took 4 bases from V and 1 from J; bases not matched to a gene: 9. The CDR3 DNA reads TGTGCCTGGATGGACCCCGGGACAGCGAACACTGAAGCTTTCTTT. Its translation is CAWMDPGTANTEAFF.

The chain links TRBV19 to TRBJ2-2; no clear D gene. Germline CDR1 reads LNHDA; CDR2 reads SQIVND (reference sequence). CDR3 length: 14 amino acids. V lost 1 base and J lost 5, with 8 bases in between. This CDR3 reads CASSIVVQTGELFF. Here the CDR3 DNA reads TGTGCCAGTAGTATAGTTGTACAGACCGGGGAGCTGTTTTTT.

This clone turned up a few times. V is TRBV7-2 and J is TRBJ1-2, with a tentative D call TRBD1 (5 bases). The CDR3 runs 13 residues. Trimming stripped 5 bases from V and 8 bases from J, with 15 bases between. Germline-derived CDR1 and CDR2 are SGHTA and FQGNSA. The CDR3 bases are TGTGCCAGCAGCGCGACTAGGGGCGACGGCTACACCTTC. This codes for CASSATRGDGYTF.

The gene calls are TRBV5-4 and TRBJ1-1, with 8 nucleotides matching TRBD1. The CDR3 is made up of 15 amino acids. The V gene's germline CDR1 is SGHNT and CDR2 YYREEE (reference sequence). Trimming cost V 2 bases and J 2 bases; bases outside gene matches: 5. The DNA for the CDR3 is TGTGCCAGCAGCTTTCGGGACAGGCCAAACACTGAAGCTTTCTTT. Its translation: CASSFRDRPNTEAFF.

V usage is TRBV30 and J usage is TRBJ1-5; D is possibly TRBD1 (5 bases). The CDR3 is made up of 15 amino acids. Trimming took off 0 bases at V and 2 bases at J, with 11 bases between the two ends. Germline values: CDR1 GTSNPN, CDR2 SVGIG (reference sequence). Here the CDR3 reads CAWSVGDFRNQPQHF. CDR3 DNA: TGTGCCTGGAGTGTAGGGGACTTTCGCAATCAGCCCCAGCATTTT.

This clone was found a few times. The chain carries TRBV19 and TRBJ1-2; 10 bases map to TRBD1. Trimming took 8 bases from V and 4 from J; bases not matched to a gene: 7. CDR3 length: 14 residues. CDR1 and CDR2 from the germline V gene are LNHDA and SQIVND (reference sequence). The CDR3 DNA reads TGTGCCAGTGGCCCGGGACAGGGGCCCTATGGCTACACCTTC. Protein sequence: CASGPGQGPYGYTF. Full variable domain (outside the CDR3, taken from reference TRBV19 and TRBJ1-2): DGGITQSPKYLFRKEGQNVTLSCEQNLNHDAMYWYRQDPGQGLRLIYYSQIVNDFQKGDIAEGYSVSREKKESFPLTVTSAQKNPTAFYLCASGPGQGPYGYTFGSGTRLTVV.

This clone was observed a few times. The chain employs TRBV6-6 and TRBJ1-1, with 9 bases lining up with TRBD1. The CDR3 is 14 amino acids. J was trimmed by 1 base and V by 7 bases; bases with no gene match: 4. Germline CDR1 and CDR2: MNHNY and SVGAGI (reference sequence). This chain's CDR3 is CASKYRGPNTEAFF. The CDR3 nucleotides are TGTGCCAGCAAATACAGGGGGCCGAACACTGAAGCTTTCTTT.

The rearrangement uses TRBV7-9 and TRBJ1-1; D is uncertain. The V end lost 2 bases, the J end lost 8 bases, and 15 bases lay between the germline ends. The CDR3 spans 14 residues. Per germline, CDR1 SEHNR and CDR2 FQNEAQ (reference sequence). The CDR3 here is CASSLRTLREEAFF. In DNA, the CDR3 is TGTGCCAGCAGCTTAAGGACTCTACGGGAGGAAGCTTTCTTT. Based on the CDR3 plus reference TRBV7-9 and TRBJ1-1, the full variable domain is DTGVSQNPRHKITKRGQNVTFRCDPISEHNRLYWYRQTLGQGPEFLTYFQNEAQLEKSRLLSDRFSAERPKGSFSTLEIQRTEQGDSAMYLCASSLRTLREEAFFGQGTRLTVV.

The gene calls are TRBV2 and TRBJ2-2; D might be TRBD2 (6 bases). V lost 8 bases and J lost 4, with 20 bases in between. Germline CDR1 reads SNHLY; CDR2 reads FYNNEI. The CDR3 consists of 16 residues. In DNA, the CDR3 is TGTGCCAGCGCCCGGCGGGGATCCGGGGGCACCGGGGAGCTGTTTTTT. This translates into CASARRGSGGTGELFF.

The chain recombines TRBV14 with TRBJ2-1, with D unresolved. The CDR3 sequence is 14 residues long. The germline V and J ends were trimmed by 5 bases and 6 bases, with 14 bases remaining between them. Germline CDR1 SGHDN, CDR2 FVKESK. The CDR3 coding sequence is TGTGCCAGCAGCGTACTCGACAACATCAATGAGCAGTTCTTC. The encoded protein is CASSVLDNINEQFF.

The V call is TRBV27, the J call TRBJ1-1; TRBD1 might be the D (5 bases). Per the germline V gene, CDR1 is MNHEY and CDR2 is SMNVEV (reference sequence). V lost 3 bases, J lost 5 bases, and 10 bases lay in between. The CDR3 loop spans 13 amino acids. CDR3 bases: TGTGCCAGCAGTTTCGCTCGGGGGACTGAAGCTTTCTTT. It codes for CASSFARGTEAFF.

The chain carries TRBV7-2 and TRBJ2-7; TRBD2 aligns across 8 bases. The CDR3 is made up of 14 amino acids. From germline, CDR1 is SGHTA and CDR2 FQGNSA. V lost 1 base to trimming and J lost 9 bases; unmatched junction nucleotides: 8. The CDR3 reads CASSLGAGGASQYF. As DNA, the CDR3 is TGTGCCAGCAGCTTAGGGGCCGGGGGGGCCTCGCAGTACTTC.

The J gene is TRBJ1-1, the V gene TRBV2; 7 bases are shared with TRBD1. CDR1 and CDR2 from the germline V gene are SNHLY and FYNNEI. The CDR3 spans 14 residues. V lost 4 bases and J lost 5; bases outside the gene matches: 7. CDR3 nucleotides: TGTGCCAGCAGTGTTTTAACAGGGGAGACTGAAGCTTTCTTT. Protein sequence: CASSVLTGETEAFF.

V usage is TRBV13 and J usage is TRBJ2-3; 10 bases agree with TRBD1. This CDR3 region has 14 residues. CDR1 PRHDT and CDR2 FYEKMQ come from the germline V gene (reference sequence). V lost 4 bases and J lost 6; bases outside the gene matches: 4. As DNA, the CDR3 is TGTGCCAGCAGCTCAGGACAGGGGGTGGATACGCAGTATTTT. It yields the protein CASSSGQGVDTQYF.